The 14 T cell receptor beta chains below come from one sample, sequenced in a study of tumor-infiltrating lymphocytes in glioblastoma multiforme. TCR beta libraries were built from RNA through three nested multiplex PCR rounds using modified ARM-PCR. MiXCR, applied by TCRdb to the multiplex PCR reads, yields one record per CDR3 protein. The profile shows 10,000 to 15,000 distinct CDR3 sequences, around 66% of them singletons. Sequenced input: brain tumor tissue. The receptors were sampled from a male donor with glioblastoma.

V and J are TRBV20-1 and TRBJ1-3, with TRBD1 as a possible D gene (6 bases). Germline CDR1 and CDR2: DFQATT and SNEGSKA (reference sequence). There are 14 residues in the CDR3. Trimming stripped 5 bases from V and 2 bases from J, with 13 bases between. CDR3 in amino acids: CSALSGTTGNTIYF. The CDR3 bases are TGCAGTGCTCTGTCTGGGACAACTGGAAACACCATATATTTT.

This clonotype occurred many times. The chain couples TRBV6-2 or TRBV6-3 to TRBJ2-7; weak D call: TRBD1 (6 bases). V was clipped by 5 bases and J by 6 bases, with 14 bases between them. The germline V gene has CDR1 MNHEY and CDR2 SVGEGT. CDR3 length equals 13 residues. The CDR3 loop is CASSPFTGSEQYF. Here the CDR3 DNA reads TGTGCCAGCAGTCCTTTCACAGGGAGCGAGCAGTACTTC.

The rearrangement uses TRBV4-3 and TRBJ1-2; D not resolved. V lost 0 bases, J lost 3 bases, and 23 bases lay in between. CDR1 LGHNA and CDR2 YSLEER come from the germline V gene. The CDR3 extends over 19 amino acids. The CDR3 loop reads CASSQESVGAPLLHYGYTF. CDR3 coding DNA: TGCGCCAGCAGCCAAGAATCAGTAGGTGCTCCCCTCTTACACTATGGCTACACCTTC.

Regarding this clonotype: An end of the junction does not agree with germline; a read error may underlie this. This chain connects TRBV20-1 to TRBJ1-4; the D is unclear. Germline CDR1 reads DFQATT; CDR2 reads SNEGSKA (reference sequence). The CDR3 has 15 residues. CDR3 amino acids: CSTRDRGLSKEKLFF. The CDR3 coding sequence is TGCAGTACTAGAGATCGTGGCCTTTCTAAGGAAAAACTGTTTTTT.

The gene calls are TRBV5-1 and TRBJ2-5; D may be TRBD1 (5 bases). The CDR3 covers 15 residues. Germline V gene lookup returns CDR1 SGHRS and CDR2 YFSETQ. The V end was cut by 0 bases, the J end by 3 bases, with 12 bases between. The CDR3 sequence is CASSLDLGREETQYF. The CDR3 region has the DNA TGCGCCAGCAGCTTGGATTTGGGCAGGGAAGAGACCCAGTACTTC. The whole variable domain, remainder taken from reference TRBV5-1 and TRBJ2-5, is KAGVTQTPRYLIKTRGQQVTLSCSPISGHRSVSWYQQTPGQGLQFLFEYFSETQRNKGNFPGRFSGRQFSNSRSEMNVSTLELGDSALYLCASSLDLGREETQYFGPGTRLLVL.

The chain carries TRBV6-6 and TRBJ1-1; D gene uncertain. The CDR3 consists of 13 residues. Germline CDR1 MNHNY, CDR2 SVGAGI (reference sequence). With 0 bases removed from V and 2 bases from J, the gap between germline ends came to 4 bases. Here the CDR3 reads CASSYSDNTEAFF. The DNA for the CDR3 is TGTGCCAGCAGTTACTCGGACAACACTGAAGCTTTCTTT.

This clonotype occurred many times. The chain carries TRBV5-1 and TRBJ2-7, with 12 nucleotides matching TRBD2. Germline V CDR1 and CDR2: SGHRS, YFSETQ. J lost 6 bases, V lost 3 bases, and 7 bases had no gene match. This CDR3 region has 15 residues. The CDR3 DNA sequence: TGCGCCAGCAGCTCGACTAGCGGGAGTTTGAGCGAGCAGTACTTC. It codes for CASSSTSGSLSEQYF.

The chain joins TRBV20-1 to TRBJ2-3; D is uncertain. The ends were cut back, 0 bases at V and 6 bases at J, with 4 bases in the middle. Germline V gives CDR1 DFQATT, CDR2 SNEGSKA (reference sequence). The CDR3 loop spans 11 amino acids. CDR3 DNA: TGCAGTGCTAGAGATATGGATACGCAGTATTTT. Protein sequence: CSARDMDTQYF.

As for this clonotype: The final CDR3 position lacks the conserved phenylalanine or tryptophan, pointing to a likely read error. The V call is TRBV20-1, the J call TRBJ2-1; 9 bases align to TRBD2. The CDR3 has 15 amino acids. The V gene end was trimmed by 5 bases and the J gene end by 8 bases; junction bases not matched to a gene: 13. Germline V gene data show CDR1 as DFQATT and CDR2 as SNEGSKA (reference sequence). The CDR3 here is CSACVGLASIDEQFL. CDR3 DNA: TGCAGTGCTTGTGTCGGACTAGCGAGTATTGATGAGCAGTTCCTC.

The V gene is TRBV20-1, the J gene TRBJ2-3, with D unresolved. The CDR3 runs to 13 residues. Between the trimmed V and J ends, which lost 4 bases and 0 bases, there was a span of 8 bases. CDR1 and CDR2 (germline): DFQATT, SNEGSKA (reference sequence). DNA for the CDR3: TGCAGTGCTACGAAGCCTAGCACAGATACGCAGTATTTT. This sequence encodes CSATKPSTDTQYF.

The chain uses TRBV6-1 and TRBJ1-5, with a tentative D call TRBD1 (6 bases). The ends were cut back, 7 bases at V and 11 bases at J, with 27 bases in the middle. CDR1 and CDR2 from the germline V gene are MNHNS and SASEGT. This CDR3 contains 16 residues. CDR3 residues: CASTLTGRGGASAQHF. CDR3 DNA: TGTGCCAGCACCCTGACGGGTAGGGGGGGGGCCTCAGCCCAGCATTTT.

The chain couples TRBV10-2 to TRBJ2-1; 9 bases match TRBD2. V lost 4 bases, J lost 4 bases, and 2 bases stayed unmatched. Germline V gives CDR1 WSHSY, CDR2 SAAADI. The CDR3 covers 14 residues. The CDR3 DNA reads as TGCGCCAGCAGTGGAAGCGGGAGGTACAATGAGCAGTTCTTC. Translating it yields CASSGSGRYNEQFF.

Concerning this clonotype: One end of the junction varies from germline; a read error may be responsible. This sequence joins TRBV5-1 and TRBJ2-7, with D tentatively TRBD1 (5 bases). CDR1 is SGHRS, CDR2 YFSETQ, per germline. This CDR3 is 14 amino acids long. The CDR3 spells CASRFAGNPYEQYF. In DNA, the CDR3 is TGCGCCAGCAGATTCGCAGGGAACCCCTACGAGCAGTACTTT.

With respect to this clonotype: Compared with germline, one end of the junction differs, possibly owing to a read error. The chain uses TRBV5-6 and TRBJ1-2; TRBD1 matches at 7 bases. There are 14 residues in the CDR3. The V gene's germline CDR1 is SGHDT and CDR2 YYEEEE. CDR3 in amino acids: CAGSPTGQIYGHTF. CDR3 nucleotide sequence: TGTGCTGGCAGCCCAACGGGACAGATCTATGGCCACACCTTC. The whole variable domain, remainder taken from reference TRBV5-6 and TRBJ1-2, is DAGVTQSPTHLIKTRGQQVTLRCSPKSGHDTVSWYQQALGQGPQFIFQYYEEEERQRGNFPDRFSGHQFPNYSSELNVNALLLGDSALYLCAGSPTGQIYGHTFGSGTRLTVV.